This T cell receptor (beta chain) was documented in a study of siplizumab effects on memory and regulatory T cells (dated by TCRdb to between 2018 and 2021). About the study as a whole: Across about eight responder-stimulator pairs, mixed lymphocyte reactions were run as pairs, roughly 1 with siplizumab at around 1 ug/mL and roughly 1 without drug. The study examined how the anti-CD2 antibody siplizumab affects alloreactive T-cell subsets in allogeneic mixed lymphocyte reactions built from human PBMCs. General findings and caveats noted by the study authors: Because sequences at frequencies below about 10^-5 were poorly captured, only a minor fraction of alloreactive clones could be mapped back to unstimulated subsets. Compared with memory T cells, unstimulated naive T cells appeared more diverse, and naive cells seemed to make a substantial contribution to the alloresponse. The cumulative frequency of alloreactive sequences traceable to unstimulated CD4+ memory T cells was significantly reduced by siplizumab. Of the alloreactive CD4+ clones that could be mapped, the Treg-derived share averaged approximately 69% with siplizumab compared with around 27% in control reactions. Whether proliferating Tregs from siplizumab cultures were suppressive was not functionally confirmed. Roughly 80-97% of proliferating CD4+ or CD8+ clones could not be assigned a naive or memory phenotype.

About this clone: What this receptor recognizes is not known. Base qualities are not at hand, and no much larger clone is one base apart.

For about 6 days, cells in the mixed lymphocyte reaction were kept in coculture at 37 degrees C. Responder PBMCs were labelled with CFSE and stimulator PBMCs with Violet Dye, then combined at a 1:1 ratio. Sorted unstimulated T cells, along with proliferating T cells recovered from mixed lymphocyte reactions, underwent TCRbeta CDR3 sequencing. Fresh whole blood from around 11 HLA-typed healthy donors was used to isolate PBMCs. After the mixed lymphocyte reaction, proliferating CFSE-low responder T cells were FACS-sorted for TCR sequencing. The library was obtained by the immunoSEQ multiplex PCR assay. The deep sequencing platform assayed about 90,000 TCR templates per sample. Genomic DNA extracted from sorted T cells was used for TCRbeta CDR3 sequencing. As for the authors' bioinformatics: The R programming language was used for the clonal analysis of the TCRbeta CDR3 data. Alloreactive CD4+ and CD8+ clones were identified by comparing unstimulated samples to CFSE-low samples taken after the reaction. By matching sequences to the repertoires of sorted unstimulated Treg and non-Treg cells, each alloreactive CD4+ clone was assigned a regulatory or non-regulatory origin. Entries here come from immuneACCESS through TCRdb and include only in-frame sequences with V and J called. Some clones fail to appear in such tables; in the studies checked, an unresolved V gene covers under half of the shortfall, and the cause of the remainder is unknown. That table supplies the V and J calls and clone size; D and trimming were determined from the DNA. The sample table shows 15,000 to 20,000 clones, and roughly two fifths are seen once. 5.5% to 7% of the sample comes from the top ten.

Sequenced input: CFSE-low (dividing) CD4+ T cells sorted from an allogeneic mixed lymphocyte reaction. The source of this sequence is a human donor in good health; the cells came from an allogeneic mixed lymphocyte reaction. Some clones in this sample may be carry-over from other donors' samples.

The DNA is as follows: TGTGCCAGCTCGCTCGACAGGGGCGGAGGACAGCCCCAGCATTTT. It codes for CASSLDRGGGQPQHF. The chain joins TRBV18 to TRBJ1-5; the junction holds 8 bases that match TRBD1. CDR1 and CDR2 were assigned from the germline V gene as KGHSH and LQKENI. V lost 6 bases and J lost 7 bases, and the count of bases not matched to a germline gene is 11. There are 15 amino acids in the CDR3, from cysteine to phenylalanine inclusive. Left in the record is the CDR3 DNA by itself, 45 bases read in frame from the first base.